The rows below give T cell receptor beta chains drawn from one sample of a study of T cell repertoires in cytomegalovirus infection. TCRdb called the reads again in MiXCR, with one record for every CDR3 protein. The repertoire includes approximately 770,000 distinct CDR3 sequences, 25% to 35% of them detected once, and around 13% sits in the top ten. Their antigen targets remain unknown. The specimen comprised cultured CD8+ T cells from PBMCs, sampled from culture after CMV antigen stimulation. These receptors were obtained from a human donor in good health (CMV status not recorded). Some clones in this sample may be carry-over from other donors' samples. Each CDR3 is given with its conserved first and last residue. The order of the fields is D gene, clone size, J gene, V gene, CDR3 DNA, CDR3 protein. A D gene is named only where the DNA matches it firmly. Size is omitted from some rows. Given values are once, few, many or a class for expanded clones.

TRBD2,.,TRBJ2-3,TRBV4-3,TGCGCCAGCAGCCCCGAGGTCCGGGGGGGCACAGATACGCAGTATTTT,CASSPEVRGGTDTQYF
.,.,TRBJ2-7,TRBV7-6,TGTGCCAGCAGCTTGGCCCAATCCTACGAGCAGTACTTC,CASSLAQSYEQYF
.,.,TRBJ2-1,TRBV6-2/TRBV6-3,TGTGCCAGCAGTTATAGGGCAGAATACAATGAGCAGTTCTTC,CASSYRAEYNEQFF
.,.,TRBJ2-7,TRBV19,TGTGCCAGTAGTATTTTACCGACAGGAGCCTACGAGCAGTACTTC,CASSILPTGAYEQYF
TRBD2,few,TRBJ2-5,TRBV12-3/TRBV12-4,TGTGCCAGCAAGGGCGGGGGGGAAGAGACCCAGTACTTC,CASKGGGEETQYF
.,.,TRBJ2-1,TRBV6-1,TGTGCCAGCAGTGGCAACGCCGAACTTCCCAGCTCCTACAATGAGCAGTTCTTC,CASSGNAELPSSYNEQFF
TRBD1,many,TRBJ1-4,TRBV7-2,TGTGCCAGCAGCTTCCCAGAGGCCGGGACAGGGGGAAGCACTAATGAAAAACTGTTTTTT,CASSFPEAGTGGSTNEKLFF
.,once,TRBJ2-1,TRBV27,TGTGCCAGCAGTTTAATTGGGGGCCGTGACAATGAGCAGTTCTTC,CASSLIGGRDNEQFF
.,many,TRBJ1-1,TRBV7-6,TGTGCCAGCAGCTTAGACGTGATCATGAACACTGAAGCTTTCTTT,CASSLDVIMNTEAFF
TRBD1,.,TRBJ1-4,TRBV7-9,TGTGCCAGCAGCCCTCGACAGGGAGTAGGTGAAAAACTGTTTTTT,CASSPRQGVGEKLFF
.,many,TRBJ2-2,TRBV7-3,TGTGCCAGCCACATCAGGGGGGGGGCCAGGACCGGGGAGCTGTTTTTT,CASHIRGGARTGELFF
TRBD2,.,TRBJ2-7,TRBV7-9,TGTGCCAGCAGCCTGACTAGCGGGGGGCCCACCTACGAGCAGTACTTC,CASSLTSGGPTYEQYF
TRBD1,.,TRBJ2-1,TRBV3-1,TGTGCCAGCGCCAAGGACAGGGGCTACAATGAGCAGTTCTTC,CASAKDRGYNEQFF
.,many,TRBJ2-1,TRBV7-9,TGTGCCAGCAGCTTAACGGGGTGGAGCGAGCAGTTCTTC,CASSLTGWSEQFF
.,.,TRBJ1-2,TRBV25-1,TGTGCCAGCAGTGAATATCCCGAGGGATATGATGGCTACACCTTC,CASSEYPEGYDGYTF
.,many,TRBJ1-5,TRBV7-8,TGTGCCAGCAGCTTACAGCGGACAGGCAATCAGCCCCAGCATTTT,CASSLQRTGNQPQHF
TRBD1,many,TRBJ1-1,TRBV7-9,TGTGCCAGCAGTGGGACAGGGTATGGCACTGAAGCTTTCTTT,CASSGTGYGTEAFF
TRBD2,few,TRBJ2-2,TRBV7-9,TGTGCCAGCAGCCCTAGCGGGGGGGCCGTCGGGGAGCTGTTTTTT,CASSPSGGAVGELFF
.,medium-sized,TRBJ1-2,TRBV6-6,TGTGCCAGCAGTGGCGGATTTGACTATGGCTACACCTTC,CASSGGFDYGYTF
.,.,TRBJ1-1,TRBV15,TGTGCCACCAGAGAAGAAGGGACCGGGTTGTCTGAAGCTTTCTTT,CATREEGTGLSEAFF
TRBD1,.,TRBJ1-6,TRBV19,TGTGCCAGAGGTCCCCAACAGGGGCGGCGGCCCCTCCACTTT,CARGPQQGRRPLHF
TRBD1,few,TRBJ2-5,TRBV27,TGTGCCACCTACAGGGGTGAGACCCAGTACTTC,CATYRGETQYF
.,few,TRBJ1-2,TRBV7-2,TGTGCCAGCAGCTTAGACTCAAATCTACCGAACTATGGCTACACCTTC,CASSLDSNLPNYGYTF
.,many,TRBJ1-5,TRBV6-5,TGTGCCAGCAGACCTCAGGGTGGGGGCAATCAGCCCCAGCATTTT,CASRPQGGGNQPQHF
.,many,TRBJ1-5,TRBV7-2,TGTGCCAGCAGCCCAGAACCTAATCAGCCCCAGCATTTT,CASSPEPNQPQHF
.,.,TRBJ2-1,TRBV15,TGTGCCACCAATCCAGGCGGTAATGAGCAGTTCTTC,CATNPGGNEQFF
.,few,TRBJ2-3,TRBV7-3,TGTGCCAGCAGCTTACTACAGGGTACTAGCACAGATACGCAGTATTTT,CASSLLQGTSTDTQYF
.,.,TRBJ1-1,TRBV12-3/TRBV12-4,TGTGCCAGCACCTTGAGGGGTGAAGCTTTCTTT,CASTLRGEAFF
TRBD2,.,TRBJ2-5,TRBV12-3/TRBV12-4,TGTGCCAGCAGTTTCCGGACTAGCGGGGAGACCCAGTACTTC,CASSFRTSGETQYF